This note documents a single T cell receptor (beta chain) sequence. The target of this receptor is not known. Base qualities are not at hand, and no much larger clone is one base apart. Donors were healthy HIV-negative adults with no recently reported acute infections or vaccinations. All donors were Caucasian adults living in Nashville, Tennessee, USA. Magnetic negative selection was used to enrich CD4+ T cells, after which naive cells were positively selected on CD45RA and the negative fraction became the memory subset. Blood was collected by leukapheresis, and PBMCs were isolated by Ficoll-Histopaque density gradient centrifugation and then cryopreserved in liquid nitrogen vapor phase. Analytical flow cytometry was used to check the purity and quantity of each magnetically sorted T cell population. Each sorted fraction had its genomic DNA isolated and then quantified by UV absorbance on a Nanodrop 2000c.

The sample belongs to a study of shared clonotypes between healthy human individuals (dated by TCRdb to about 2020). Some background on the complete study: The cohort comprised a couple of women and a few men aged 18 to 49 years. For each donor, CD4 naive and CD4 memory were each given three plates, CD8 naive was given two plates, and CD8 memory was given one plate. Each donor's leukapheresis produced roughly between about 0.9 and 9.5 billion PBMCs. Blood TCR repertoires of about 5 healthy adults were deeply sequenced to estimate repertoire size and the extent of clonotype sharing between individuals. To increase sequencing depth and limit assay-specific biases, different laboratories used diverse techniques to prepare libraries and sequence TCR repertoires.

The CDR3, from cysteine to phenylalanine, totals 13 residues. Only CDR3 DNA is held: 39 bases, read in frame from base 1. Trimming removed 4 bases from V and 6 bases from J; the gene matches leave 5 bases unexplained. CDR1 and CDR2, looked up from the germline V gene (reference sequence), are SEHNR and FQNEAQ. Findings and caveats that apply to the study as a whole: Incomplete sequencing was indicated by rarefaction of sorted-subset datasets, despite the large sequencing depth. Higher generation probabilities were observed for clonotypes shared by all four sorted-subset donors than for non-shared clonotypes. Pairwise subsampling indicated that sequencing depth was expected to affect the degree of clonotype sharing among donors. Sampling was restricted to blood, and TCR repertoires in tissues likely differ from the TCR repertoires found in blood. The small number of donors limited the genetic and exposure-history diversity represented. Sharing across a few donors was observed for approximately 5% of naive CD4, over 3% of naive CD8, over 2% of memory CD4, and roughly 0.4% of memory CD8 clonotypes. Naive subsets generally had larger estimated clonotype richness than memory subsets did.

TCR CDR3 regions were amplified from genomic DNA by multiplex PCR using the deep immunoSEQ assay. For each cell subset, the extracted genomic DNA was distributed evenly across all wells of several immunoSEQ 96-well plates, and each plate served as one replicate. For sorted subsets, each replicate PCR was loaded with roughly 190 ng genomic DNA, equivalent to 30,000 to 35,000 T cell genomes. The purified libraries were quantified using a Qubit 3.0 fluorometer, sized with a Bioanalyzer 2100, and then quantified again using the KAPA Library Quantification kit. Each immunoSEQ 96-well plate was sequenced on its own single-read 150-cycle Illumina NextSeq 550 flow cell. The study's own analysis went as follows. Because only junctional sequences without quality scores were contained in the immunoSEQ output, filtering matching that applied to full-length reads could not be performed. Sequences were annotated with PyIR, a Python wrapper for IgBLAST v1.9, and V/J genes and CDR3 were assigned using IMGT germline references. Reads were filtered out if the reads had weak V/J assignments (E-value above 1e-6), no CDR3, stop codons, out-of-frame junctions, or ambiguous translated residues. A V3J clonotype was defined by an identical inferred V gene, J gene, and CDR3 amino acid sequence. Percentage overlap between repertoires was calculated by dividing the number of shared unique clonotypes by the size of the smaller repertoire. RTK rarefaction, the Chao1 estimator, and Recon v2.1 estimates of unobserved clonotypes were used to assess repertoire richness. OLGA was used to compute generation probabilities for all TCRbeta clonotypes that the gDNA method yielded from four donors. The source is immuneACCESS, and TCRdb retained only in-frame sequences with V and J called. Part of the clones is not carried over; for the studies checked, unresolved V genes explain less than half of this, and the remainder is unexplained. V and J calls and clone size are those listed in that table; D and trimming were worked out from the DNA. The sample includes 2 million to 2.5 million clones, with 95% observed a single time. Of the sample, over 0.1% falls within the top ten clones.

The V gene is TRBV7-9 and the J gene is TRBJ1-1; 7 central bases correspond to TRBD1. Sequencing was carried out using naive CD4+ T cells sorted from blood. The meaning of the sample's cell subset or site label: CD45RA+ positively selected. The TCR was taken from a man aged 18-30 years in good health. The CDR3 loop reads CASSYRGSAEAFF. The nucleotide sequence is given as TGTGCCAGCAGCTACAGGGGTTCCGCTGAAGCTTTCTTT.